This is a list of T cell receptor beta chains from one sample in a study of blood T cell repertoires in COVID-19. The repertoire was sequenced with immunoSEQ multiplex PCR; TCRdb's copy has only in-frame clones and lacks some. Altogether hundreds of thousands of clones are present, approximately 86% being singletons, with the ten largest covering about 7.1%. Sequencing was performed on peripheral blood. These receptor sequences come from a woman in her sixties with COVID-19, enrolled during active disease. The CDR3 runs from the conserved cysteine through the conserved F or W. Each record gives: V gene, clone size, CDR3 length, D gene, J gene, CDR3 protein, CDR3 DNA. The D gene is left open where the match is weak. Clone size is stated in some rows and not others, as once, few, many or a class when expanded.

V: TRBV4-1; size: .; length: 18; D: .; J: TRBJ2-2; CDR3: CASSQLERVGPNTGELFF; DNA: TGCGCCAGCAGCCAACTTGAGCGGGTGGGACCGAACACCGGGGAGCTGTTTTTT
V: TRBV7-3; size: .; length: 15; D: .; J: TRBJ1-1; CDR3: CASSLYPGGSTEAFF; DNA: TGTGCCAGCAGCTTATACCCAGGAGGGTCAACTGAAGCTTTCTTT
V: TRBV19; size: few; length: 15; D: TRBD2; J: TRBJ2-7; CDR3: CASSISEGLAYEQYF; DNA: TGTGCCAGTAGTATTTCTGAGGGACTAGCGTACGAGCAGTACTTC
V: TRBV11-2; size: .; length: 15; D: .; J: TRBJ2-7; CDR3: CASSLDPGSNYEQYF; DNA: TGTGCCAGCAGCTTAGACCCAGGATCCAACTACGAGCAGTACTTC
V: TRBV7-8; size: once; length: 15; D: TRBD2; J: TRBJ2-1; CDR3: CASSKTREVSNEQFF; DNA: TGTGCCAGCAGCAAAACACGGGAGGTGTCCAATGAGCAGTTCTTC
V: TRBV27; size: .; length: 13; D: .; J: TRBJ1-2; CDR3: CASSVQGFYGYTF; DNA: TGTGCCAGCAGTGTACAGGGATTCTATGGCTACACCTTC
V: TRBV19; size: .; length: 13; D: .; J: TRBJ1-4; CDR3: CASSPGTNEKLFF; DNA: TGTGCCAGTAGTCCAGGGACTAATGAAAAACTGTTTTTT
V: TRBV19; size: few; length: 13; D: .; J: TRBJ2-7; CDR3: CASSKSASYEQYF; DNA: TGTGCCAGTAGTAAAAGCGCTAGCTACGAGCAGTACTTC
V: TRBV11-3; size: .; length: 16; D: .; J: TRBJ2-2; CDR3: CASSPSGLTNTGELFF; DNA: TGTGCCAGCAGCCCCTCAGGACTTACCAACACCGGGGAGCTGTTTTTT
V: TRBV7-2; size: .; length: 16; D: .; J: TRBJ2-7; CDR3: CASSLGGSMASYEQYF; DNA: TGTGCCAGCAGCTTAGGAGGCTCGATGGCTTCCTACGAGCAGTACTTC
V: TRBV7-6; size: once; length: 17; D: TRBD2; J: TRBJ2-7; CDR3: CASSLTGTSGGLYEQYF; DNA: TGTGCCAGCAGCTTAACTGGGACTAGCGGGGGGCTCTACGAGCAGTACTTC
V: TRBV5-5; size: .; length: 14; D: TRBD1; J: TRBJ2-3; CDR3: CASTVTGNTDTQYF; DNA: TGTGCCAGCACCGTGACAGGGAACACAGATACGCAGTATTTT
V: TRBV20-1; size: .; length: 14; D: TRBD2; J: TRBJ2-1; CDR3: CSASTGGARNEQFF; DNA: TGCAGTGCTAGTACGGGGGGGGCCAGGAATGAGCAGTTCTTC
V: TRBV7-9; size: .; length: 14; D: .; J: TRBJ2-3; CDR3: CASRRRQGTDTQYF; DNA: TGTGCCAGCAGAAGACGACAGGGCACAGATACGCAGTATTTT
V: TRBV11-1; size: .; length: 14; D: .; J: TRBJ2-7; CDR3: CASSPLWGGSEQYF; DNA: TGTGCCAGCAGCCCCCTCTGGGGGGGCTCCGAGCAGTACTTC
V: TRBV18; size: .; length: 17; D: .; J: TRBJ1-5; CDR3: CASSLTGSLDSNQPQHF; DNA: TGTGCCAGCTCACTAACCGGGTCGCTCGATAGCAATCAGCCCCAGCATTTT
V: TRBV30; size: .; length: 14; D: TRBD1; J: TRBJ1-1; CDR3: CAWSAYPGGAEAFF; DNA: TGTGCCTGGAGTGCCTACCCAGGGGGTGCTGAAGCTTTCTTT
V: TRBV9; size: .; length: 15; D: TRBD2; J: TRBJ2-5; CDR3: CASSPPRGGQETQYF; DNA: TGTGCCAGCAGCCCTCCCCGGGGGGGGCAAGAGACCCAGTACTTC
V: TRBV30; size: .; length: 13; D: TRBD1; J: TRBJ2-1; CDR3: CAWRRGQSNEQFF; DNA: TGTGCCTGGAGACGGGGACAGAGCAATGAGCAGTTCTTC
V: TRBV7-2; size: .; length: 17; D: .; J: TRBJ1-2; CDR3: CASSFRVGRRANYGYTF; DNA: TGTGCCAGCAGCTTCAGGGTGGGGCGGAGAGCTAACTATGGCTACACCTTC
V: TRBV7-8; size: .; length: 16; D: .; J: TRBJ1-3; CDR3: CASTLAVGGTGNTIYF; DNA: TGTGCCAGCACCCTAGCCGTTGGAGGAACTGGAAACACCATATATTTT
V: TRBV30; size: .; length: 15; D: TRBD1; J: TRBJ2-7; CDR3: CAWSVPFWGQGWQYF; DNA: TGTGCCTGGAGTGTACCATTCTGGGGACAGGGTTGGCAGTACTTC
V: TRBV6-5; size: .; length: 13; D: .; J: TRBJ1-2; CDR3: CASSYSIRFGYTF; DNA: TGTGCCAGCAGTTACTCGATCAGGTTTGGCTACACCTTC
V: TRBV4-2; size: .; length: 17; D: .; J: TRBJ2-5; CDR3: CASSQTARLEVGETQYF; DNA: TGTGCCAGCAGCCAAACCGCCCGACTAGAGGTTGGGGAGACCCAGTACTTC
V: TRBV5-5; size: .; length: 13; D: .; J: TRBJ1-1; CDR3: CASSFFSNTEAFF; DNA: TGTGCCAGCAGCTTTTTCTCGAACACTGAAGCTTTCTTT
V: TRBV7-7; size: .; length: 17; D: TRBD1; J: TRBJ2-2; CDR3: CASSSRQGAWNTGELFF; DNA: TGTGCCAGCAGCTCACGACAGGGGGCTTGGAACACCGGGGAGCTGTTTTTT
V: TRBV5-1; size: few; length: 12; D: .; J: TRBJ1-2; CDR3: CASFEWGDGYTF; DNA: TGCGCCAGCTTCGAATGGGGCGATGGCTACACCTTC
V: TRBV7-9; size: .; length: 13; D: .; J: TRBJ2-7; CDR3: CASSLGLNYEQYF; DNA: TGTGCCAGCAGCTTGGGACTGAACTACGAGCAGTACTTC
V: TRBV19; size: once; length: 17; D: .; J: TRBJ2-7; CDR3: CASSISWQATFSYEQYF; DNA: TGTGCCAGTAGTATTTCTTGGCAGGCAACTTTCTCCTACGAGCAGTACTTC
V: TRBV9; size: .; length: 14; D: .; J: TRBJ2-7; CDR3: CASSPGSQSYEQYF; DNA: TGTGCCAGCAGCCCCGGGTCGCAGTCCTACGAGCAGTACTTC
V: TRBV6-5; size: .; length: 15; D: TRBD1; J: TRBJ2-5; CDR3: CASTKLAGGTETQYF; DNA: TGTGCCAGCACCAAACTCGCAGGGGGCACAGAGACCCAGTACTTC
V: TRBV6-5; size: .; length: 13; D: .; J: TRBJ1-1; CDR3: CASTPDTRTEAFF; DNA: TGTGCCAGCACCCCCGATACGAGGACTGAAGCTTTCTTT
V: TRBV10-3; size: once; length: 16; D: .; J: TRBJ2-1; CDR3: CAISESRGGPYNEQFF; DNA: TGTGCCATCAGTGAGTCGAGGGGGGGGCCCTACAATGAGCAGTTCTTC
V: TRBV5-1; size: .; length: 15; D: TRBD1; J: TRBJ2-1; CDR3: CASSLDPGGYNEQFF; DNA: TGCGCCAGCAGCTTGGACCCAGGGGGCTACAATGAGCAGTTCTTC
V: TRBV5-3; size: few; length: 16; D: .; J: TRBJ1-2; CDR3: CARSPPGQPHNYGYTF; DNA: TGTGCCAGAAGCCCTCCCGGACAGCCGCATAACTATGGCTACACCTTC
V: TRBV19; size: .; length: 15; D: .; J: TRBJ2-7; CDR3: CASSMSRGQTYEQYF; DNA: TGTGCCAGTAGTATGTCGCGGGGCCAGACCTACGAGCAGTACTTC
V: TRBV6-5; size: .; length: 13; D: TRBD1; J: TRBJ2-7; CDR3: CASTTGYKVEQYF; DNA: TGTGCCAGCACGACAGGGTATAAAGTCGAGCAGTACTTC
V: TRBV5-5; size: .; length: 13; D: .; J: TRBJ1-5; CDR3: CASSLRGNQPQHF; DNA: TGTGCCAGCAGCTTGCGGGGTAATCAGCCCCAGCATTTT
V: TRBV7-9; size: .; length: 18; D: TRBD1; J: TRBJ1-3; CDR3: CASSLAGQGPPLGNTIYF; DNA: TGTGCCAGCAGCTTAGCGGGACAGGGGCCACCATTGGGAAACACCATATATTTT
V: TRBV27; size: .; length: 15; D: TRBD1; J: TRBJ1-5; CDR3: CASSFFPPGGQPQHF; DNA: TGTGCCAGCAGTTTCTTCCCACCAGGGGGTCAGCCCCAGCATTTT
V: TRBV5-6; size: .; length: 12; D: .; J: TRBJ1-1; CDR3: CASSFWGAEAFF; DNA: TGTGCCAGCAGCTTCTGGGGAGCTGAAGCTTTCTTT
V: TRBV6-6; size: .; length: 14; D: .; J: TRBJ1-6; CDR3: CASSSQGGVSPLHF; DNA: TGTGCCAGCAGTTCGCAGGGAGGTGTTTCACCCCTCCACTTT
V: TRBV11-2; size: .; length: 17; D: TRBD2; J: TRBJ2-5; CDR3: CASSLGVAGGGGETQYF; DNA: TGTGCCAGCAGCTTAGGAGTAGCGGGGGGCGGAGGAGAGACCCAGTACTTC
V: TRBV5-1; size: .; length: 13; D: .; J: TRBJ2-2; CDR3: CASSYLYTGELFF; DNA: TGCGCCAGCAGCTACCTATACACCGGGGAGCTGTTTTTT
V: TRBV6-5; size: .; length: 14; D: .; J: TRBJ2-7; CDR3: CASSTTGRSGEQYF; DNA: TGTGCCAGCAGTACAACAGGGAGATCGGGGGAGCAGTACTTC
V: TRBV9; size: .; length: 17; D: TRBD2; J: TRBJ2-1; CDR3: CASSVEGGGWSYNEQFF; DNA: TGTGCCAGCAGCGTAGAAGGCGGGGGGTGGTCCTACAATGAGCAGTTCTTC
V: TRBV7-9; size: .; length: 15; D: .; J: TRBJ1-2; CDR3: CASSLTEAQYYGYTF; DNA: TGTGCCAGCAGCTTAACCGAAGCGCAATACTATGGCTACACCTTC
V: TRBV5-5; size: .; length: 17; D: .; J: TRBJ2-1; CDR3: CASSLVRGPKDYNEQFF; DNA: TGTGCCAGCAGCTTGGTAAGGGGTCCGAAGGATTACAATGAGCAGTTCTTC
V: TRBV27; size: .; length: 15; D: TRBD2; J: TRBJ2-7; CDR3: CASSSTSGETYEQYF; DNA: TGTGCCAGCAGTTCGACTAGCGGGGAGACCTACGAGCAGTACTTC
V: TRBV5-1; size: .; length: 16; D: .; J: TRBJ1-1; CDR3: CASSALTGMMNTEAFF; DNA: TGCGCCAGCAGCGCGCTGACAGGTATGATGAACACTGAAGCTTTCTTT
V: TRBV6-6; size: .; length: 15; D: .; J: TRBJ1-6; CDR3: CASSYVGGNNSPLHF; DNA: TGTGCCAGCAGTTACGTAGGCGGGAATAATTCACCCCTCCACTTT
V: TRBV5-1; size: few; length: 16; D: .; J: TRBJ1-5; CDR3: CASSLGHAAQGQPQHF; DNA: TGCGCCAGCAGCTTGGGACACGCAGCACAGGGTCAGCCCCAGCATTTT
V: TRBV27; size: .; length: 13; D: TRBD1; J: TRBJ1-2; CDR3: CASSLTGGYGYTF; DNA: TGTGCCAGCAGTTTAACAGGGGGCTATGGCTACACCTTC
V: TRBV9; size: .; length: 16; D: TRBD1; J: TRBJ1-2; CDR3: CASSDPPGQGNYGYTF; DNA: TGTGCCAGCAGCGACCCCCCGGGACAGGGTAACTATGGCTACACCTTC
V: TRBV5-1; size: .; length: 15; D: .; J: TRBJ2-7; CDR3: CASSLAAGVFNEQYF; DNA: TGCGCCAGCAGCTTGGCGGCAGGGGTCTTCAACGAGCAGTACTTC
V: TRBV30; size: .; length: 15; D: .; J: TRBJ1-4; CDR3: CAWSPPDRLLGKLFF; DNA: TGTGCCTGGAGCCCCCCTGACAGGTTGCTTGGAAAACTGTTTTTT
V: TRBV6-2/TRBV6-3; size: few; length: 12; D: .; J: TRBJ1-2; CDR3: CASSYPDNGYTF; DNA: TGTGCCAGCAGTTACCCTGACAATGGCTACACCTTC
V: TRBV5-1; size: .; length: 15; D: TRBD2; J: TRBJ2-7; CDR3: CASSSWASGGYEQYF; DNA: TGCGCCAGCAGCTCCTGGGCCAGCGGGGGGTACGAGCAGTACTTC
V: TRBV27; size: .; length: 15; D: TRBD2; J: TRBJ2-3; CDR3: CASISSGGGPDTQYF; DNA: TGTGCCAGCATCTCCAGCGGGGGGGGGCCAGATACGCAGTATTTT